The clone carrying this T cell receptor beta chain came up many times. Its antigen is still unknown. The read halts 3 residues ahead of the CDR3 end, with the missing end drawn from the germline J gene. Most patients and controls had Caucasian heritage. From germline, CDR1 is SGHRS and CDR2 YFSETQ. V was pared by 7 bases and J by 1 base, with 6 bases of the junction left unmatched. The CDR3 has 15 amino acids. The data derive from a study of T cell clonality in common variable immunodeficiency. Whole-study results and caveats: CVID subjects showed higher TCRbeta clonality than healthy controls. Shared TCRbeta clones were fewer between CVID subjects than controls. Links between repertoire features and CVID complications were heterogeneity-limited.

TCRdb's table, derived via immunoSEQ multiplex PCR, lists solely in-frame clones and lacks some. Observed are 55,000 to 65,000 clones, no singletons, with the top ten taking over 1.5%. Input material: peripheral blood mononuclear cells. The sequence was collected from a person aged 18 to 70 in good health. The chain is built from TRBV5-1 and TRBJ1-2, with TRBD1 matching over 11 bases. The CDR3 region is CASGQGANRNYGYTF. The sequenced CDR3 bases are TGCGCCAGCGGACAGGGGGCGAATCGTAACTATGGC.